This T cell receptor (beta chain) derives from a study of cytomegalovirus exposure and HLA in healthy donors. Produced via immunoSEQ multiplex PCR; TCRdb's table is partial and in-frame only. The data show 140,000 or so clones, more than 85% seen once. About this clone itself: The target antigen is unknown.

Between the trimmed V and J ends, which lost 0 bases and 3 bases, there was a span of 12 bases. Germline values: CDR1 SGHDT, CDR2 YYEEEE. This CDR3 is 15 amino acids long. Whole-study results and caveats: The authors listed 150 to 200 TCR beta chains as cytomegalovirus-associated. High specificity and sensitivity for cytomegalovirus status were reported for the classifier. Testing in vitro showed a few CMV-associated chains specific for CMV antigens.

The sequencing input was PBMCs. This receptor was obtained from a man aged 18 to 35 in good health and CMV-seronegative. The chain carries TRBV5-6 and TRBJ1-1; D not certain. CDR3 nucleotide sequence: TGTGCCAGCAGCTTGGTTGGGCAGCGGGACACTGAAGCTTTCTTT. This translates into CASSLVGQRDTEAFF.